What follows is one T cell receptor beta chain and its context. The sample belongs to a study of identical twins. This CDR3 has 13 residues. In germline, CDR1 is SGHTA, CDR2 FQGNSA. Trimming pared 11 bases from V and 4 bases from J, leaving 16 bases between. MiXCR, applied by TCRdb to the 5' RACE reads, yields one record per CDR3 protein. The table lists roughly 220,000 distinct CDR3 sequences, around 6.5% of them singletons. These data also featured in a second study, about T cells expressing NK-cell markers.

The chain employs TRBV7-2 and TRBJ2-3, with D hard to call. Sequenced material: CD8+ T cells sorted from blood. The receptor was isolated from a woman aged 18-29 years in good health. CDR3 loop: CAVIPDWADTQYF. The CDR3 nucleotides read TGTGCCGTCATCCCCGATTGGGCAGATACGCAGTATTTT.